One and the same sample provided the 7 T cell receptor beta chains below, sequenced in a study of T cells in Graves' hyperthyroidism and ophthalmopathy. RNA transcripts gave rise to amplified TCR beta CDR3 regions. First-round RT-PCR of the TCR CDR3 relied on the HTBI primer set. TCRdb used MiXCR to reprocess the multiplex PCR reads, holding one entry per CDR3 protein. The repertoire consists of under 450,000 distinct CDR3 sequences, with about a sixth occurring once and the leading ten covering around a third. The sample taken for sequencing was blood. Receptors were obtained from a woman in her twenties or thirties with Graves' hyperthyroidism that later progressed to Graves' ophthalmopathy.

This clonotype was observed a few times. This clone may be a read error of a much larger clone one base away. The rearrangement joins TRBV5-1 to TRBJ2-7; D remains unclear. Trimming took off 0 bases at V and 8 bases at J, with 15 bases between the two ends. Germline values: CDR1 SGHRS, CDR2 YFSETQ. The CDR3 spans 14 residues. CDR3 sequence: CASSLGLQPYKQYF. In DNA form, the CDR3 reads TGCGCCAGCAGCTTGGGACTGCAACCTTACAAGCAGTACTTC.

This clonotype was detected only a few times. This chain links TRBV11-1 with TRBJ1-1; D remains ambiguous. The CDR3 runs 11 residues. CDR1 is SGHAT, CDR2 FQDESV, per germline (reference sequence). With 3 bases removed from V and 6 bases from J, the gap between germline ends came to 5 bases. CDR3 nucleotides: TGTGCCAGCAGCTTCGTGTCTGAAGCTTTCTTT. It encodes CASSFVSEAFF.

This clonotype showed up just a few times. V and J are TRBV12-3 or TRBV12-4 and TRBJ2-6; 15 bases are a match to TRBD2. The CDR3 is made up of 21 amino acids. With 6 bases clipped from V and 0 bases from J, the junction kept 12 bases outside the gene matches. For the CDR3, the DNA is TGTGCCAGCAGAATTTTCCGCGGACTAGCGGGAGGGCCCTCTGGGGCCAACGTCCTGACTTTC. Translating it yields CASRIFRGLAGGPSGANVLTF.

The chain uses TRBV12-3 or TRBV12-4 and TRBJ2-1, with 9 bases aligning to TRBD1. This CDR3 region has 15 residues. V lost 0 bases, J lost 7 bases, and 4 bases stayed unmatched. CDR3 in amino acids: CASSLAEGTGNEQFF. The DNA for the CDR3 is TGTGCCAGCAGTTTAGCGGAGGGGACAGGGAATGAGCAGTTCTTC.

This rearrangement joins TRBV27 to TRBJ1-1; maybe TRBD1 (5 bases). The CDR3 contains 15 residues. The V end was cut by 4 bases, the J end by 3 bases, with 15 bases between. CDR1 and CDR2 (germline): MNHEY, SMNVEV (reference sequence). The CDR3 spells CASSWYGGRDTEAFF. In DNA, the CDR3 is TGTGCCAGCAGTTGGTACGGGGGAAGGGACACTGAAGCTTTCTTT.

The sample holds many counts of this clonotype. This sequence joins TRBV20-1 and TRBJ2-3; TRBD2 agrees at 12 bases. Germline CDR1 reads DFQATT; CDR2 reads SNEGSKA (reference sequence). The CDR3 length is 15 residues. V shed 3 bases and J 7 bases; nucleotides not matched to a gene: 8. The CDR3 region is CSARETTSGGNTQYF. CDR3 coding DNA: TGCAGTGCTAGGGAAACGACTAGCGGGGGAAATACGCAGTATTTT.

This clonotype was detected many times. The chain combines TRBV12-3 or TRBV12-4 with TRBJ2-4; D gene uncertain. This CDR3 comprises 15 residues. V lost 4 bases and J 0 bases, leaving 10 bases between the germline ends. The chain's CDR3 is CASSSLGLAKNIQYF. The CDR3 DNA reads as TGTGCCAGCAGTTCCTTGGGATTAGCCAAAAACATTCAGTACTTC.